This TCR beta chain appears in the sequencing data of a study of blood T cell repertoires in COVID-19. Across the whole study: Some COVID-19 samples were acute and others convalescent; all came from the United States, Italy and Spain. T cells, B-cell-depleted T cells, or PBMCs provided the cDNA or gDNA that served as material.

Methods used by the authors: Estimation of nucleated cell counts relied on the amplification of reference gene primers. TCRdb keeps only in-frame clones here, not all; method: immunoSEQ multiplex PCR. V and J calls and clone size come straight from that table; D and trimming were deduced from the DNA. Here the sample spans tens of thousands of clones, about 86% being singletons. Sequencing was performed on peripheral blood. The clonotype comes from a woman aged 60-70 years with acute or convalescent COVID-19.

Here the CDR3 DNA reads TGTGCCAGCAGTCCCCTCGTTACCTACGAGCAGTACTTC. Residues: CASSPLVTYEQYF. The V gene is TRBV6-5, the J gene TRBJ2-7; no clear D. The CDR3 sequence is 13 residues long. The germline gives CDR1 MNHEY, CDR2 SVGAGI. The germline V and J ends were trimmed by 5 bases and 2 bases, with 10 bases remaining between them.